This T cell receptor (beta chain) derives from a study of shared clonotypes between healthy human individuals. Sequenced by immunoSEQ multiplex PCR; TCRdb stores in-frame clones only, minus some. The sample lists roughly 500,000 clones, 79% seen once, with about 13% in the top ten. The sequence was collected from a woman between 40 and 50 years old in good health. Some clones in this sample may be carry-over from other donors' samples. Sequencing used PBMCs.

Written as DNA, the CDR3 is TGTGCCAGCGCCACCGAAACCTACGAGCAGTACTTC. Translated, it gives CASATETYEQYF. The V call is TRBV2, the J call TRBJ2-7, with unresolved D. The CDR3 extends over 12 amino acids. Germline assignment: CDR1 SNHLY and CDR2 FYNNEI. V lost 8 bases and J 2 bases, leaving 10 bases between the germline ends.